The 22 T cell receptor beta chains below come from one sample, sequenced in a study of beta chain features in type 1 diabetes (dated by TCRdb to the late 2010s). Study-wide findings and limitations: A moderate but significant shortening of TCRB CDR3 length was observed in type 1 diabetes patients in all four CD4+ subsets.

For these receptors, no antigen is known. Libraries came from the immunoSEQ multiplex PCR assay. The High Capacity cDNA Reverse Transcription Kit was used to reverse transcribe all of the isolated RNA, meaning that expressed TCRB transcripts were what got sequenced. The table comes from immuneACCESS by way of TCRdb, which keeps in-frame sequences with V and J called. Part of the clones is missing from these tables; in studies checked, under half for an unresolved V gene and the rest for unknown reasons. The sample records about 640,000 clones, roughly 12% of which are singletons. Jointly, the top ten make up roughly 0.12% of the sample. Sequenced material: naive CD4+ T cells from blood. The meaning of the sample's cell subset or site label: true naive CD4+ T cells. The receptors were gathered from a man aged 25 to 45 with type 1 diabetes.

This clone was seen more than once but under ten times. The V gene is TRBV19, the J gene TRBJ1-2, with 9 bases identical to TRBD1. The germline V gene encodes CDR1 LNHDA and CDR2 SQIVND (reference sequence). V shed 6 bases and J 4 bases; nucleotides not matched to a gene: 6. The CDR3 is 14 amino acids. In DNA form, the CDR3 reads TGTGCCAGTAGCCGGACAGGGGCGACCTATGGCTACACCTTC. The encoded protein is CASSRTGATYGYTF.

The chain joins TRBV10-3 to TRBJ1-3; D uncertain. The CDR3 contains 16 residues. Germline V gene lookup returns CDR1 ENHRY and CDR2 SYGVKD. V shed 5 bases and J shed 0 bases, with 14 bases lying between them. The DNA for the CDR3 is TGTGCCATCAGTAATGTAAACGGAGCCTCTGGAAACACCATATATTTT. Protein product: CAISNVNGASGNTIYF.

This chain uses TRBV30 with TRBJ1-4, with unresolved D. Trimming stripped 2 bases from V and 0 bases from J, with 10 bases between. From germline, CDR1 is GTSNPN and CDR2 SVGIG (reference sequence). The CDR3 covers 15 residues. In nucleotides, the CDR3 is TGTGCCTGGAGTACACCGGGAGCAACTAATGAAAAACTGTTTTTT. Residues: CAWSTPGATNEKLFF.

This clone was counted only a few times. CDR3 nucleotides: TGTGCCAGCAGCTTAGTAGTAACCGGGACAGTCAACTATGGCTACACCTTC. Encoded protein: CASSLVVTGTVNYGYTF. V is TRBV7-2 and J is TRBJ1-2; 7 nucleotides align to TRBD1. The V gene's germline CDR1 is SGHTA and CDR2 FQGNSA. V lost 1 base, J lost 2 bases, and 10 bases stayed unmatched. The CDR3 is 17 amino acids.

This clone has just a few counts. V and J are TRBV2 and TRBJ1-5; 7 nucleotides line up with TRBD1. CDR1 is SNHLY, CDR2 FYNNEI, per germline. V lost 11 bases to trimming and J lost 4 bases; unmatched junction nucleotides: 8. This CDR3 is 13 amino acids long. DNA of the CDR3: TGTGCCGTACAGGGGATGGGGAATCAGCCCCAGCATTTT. Translation gives CAVQGMGNQPQHF.

This clone was recorded a few times. This chain links TRBV6-5 with TRBJ2-7; D gene uncertain. The V gene's germline CDR1 is MNHEY and CDR2 SVGAGI. V lost 0 bases and J lost 2, with 14 bases in between. The CDR3 covers 16 residues. CDR3 sequence reads: CASSYSPIARPYEQYF. The CDR3, as DNA: TGTGCCAGCAGTTACTCGCCAATAGCCCGCCCCTACGAGCAGTACTTC.

This clone appeared a few times. The rearrangement uses TRBV7-2 and TRBJ2-5; D gene uncertain. CDR1 and CDR2 from the germline V gene are SGHTA and FQGNSA. Trimming pared 4 bases from V and 4 bases from J, leaving 13 bases between. This CDR3 has 14 residues. The CDR3 here is CASSSGRGRETQYF. DNA for the CDR3: TGTGCCAGCAGCTCGGGTCGCGGAAGAGAGACCCAGTACTTC. Variable domain in full (rest from reference TRBV7-2 and TRBJ2-5): GAGVSQSPSNKVTEKGKDVELRCDPISGHTALYWYRQSLGQGLEFLIYFQGNSAPDKSGLPSDRFSAERTGGSVSTLTIQRTQQEDSAVYLCASSSGRGRETQYFGPGTRLLVL.

V and J are TRBV5-1 and TRBJ1-5; D is unresolved. Trimming pared 4 bases from V and 3 bases from J, leaving 8 bases between. Germline loops: CDR1 SGHRS, CDR2 YFSETQ. The CDR3 runs 13 residues. This CDR3 is CASSPLPNQPQHF. CDR3 bases: TGCGCCAGCAGCCCCCTGCCCAATCAGCCCCAGCATTTT.

The V call is TRBV6-1, the J call TRBJ2-1; D unresolved. The V gene's germline CDR1 is MNHNS and CDR2 SASEGT. This CDR3 has 17 amino acids. The V end lost 0 bases, the J end lost 1 base, and 13 bases lay between the germline ends. Written as DNA, the CDR3 is TGTGCCAGCAGTGAAGCGCTGGCAGGACCATCCTACAATGAGCAGTTCTTC. Amino acids: CASSEALAGPSYNEQFF.

The genes are TRBV6-6 and TRBJ1-5, with D tentatively TRBD1 (6 bases). The CDR3 totals 15 residues. The germline CDR1 and CDR2 sequences are MNHNY and SVGAGI (reference sequence). Trimming stripped 0 bases from V and 5 bases from J, with 11 bases between. The CDR3 is CASSYSMTGYQPQHF. CDR3 DNA sequence: TGTGCCAGCAGTTACTCGATGACAGGCTATCAGCCCCAGCATTTT.

Remarks on this clone: The same CDR3 also results from other DNA sequences found in this sample. The CDR3: CAWSRDSQETQYF. The CDR3 region has the DNA TGTGCCTGGAGTCGAGACAGTCAAGAGACCCAGTACTTC. The chain links TRBV30 to TRBJ2-5, with D possibly matching TRBD1 (5 bases). CDR1 is GTSNPN, CDR2 SVGIG, per germline (reference sequence). The length of the CDR3 is 13 residues. Trimming pared 2 bases from V and 2 bases from J, leaving 9 bases between.

A few counts support this clone. The J gene is TRBJ2-3, the V gene TRBV7-9, with TRBD1 identical over 10 bases. The CDR3 is 15 amino acids. The germline CDR1 and CDR2 sequences are SEHNR and FQNEAQ (reference sequence). V lost 5 bases and J lost 6; bases outside the gene matches: 8. CDR3 sequence: CASSPRQGAMDTQYF. In DNA, the CDR3 is TGTGCCAGCAGCCCTCGACAGGGGGCGATGGATACGCAGTATTTT.

The chain has TRBV28 and TRBJ1-5; D is uncertain. The CDR3 runs to 16 residues. Germline CDR1 MDHEN, CDR2 SYDVKM. The V end was cut by 3 bases, the J end by 0 bases, with 12 bases between. The CDR3 is CASSLLDVYSNQPQHF. The CDR3, as DNA: TGTGCCAGCAGTTTGTTAGATGTTTATAGCAATCAGCCCCAGCATTTT.

The gene calls are TRBV7-2 and TRBJ2-3; the D gene is possibly TRBD2 (5 bases). From germline, CDR1 is SGHTA and CDR2 FQGNSA. This CDR3 has 16 amino acids. The V end lost 2 bases, the J end lost 4 bases, and 16 bases lay between the germline ends. The CDR3 reads CASSLTNTAGADTQYF. The CDR3 DNA reads as TGTGCCAGCAGCTTAACAAATACAGCCGGGGCAGATACGCAGTATTTT. Based on the CDR3 plus reference TRBV7-2 and TRBJ2-3, the full variable domain is GAGVSQSPSNKVTEKGKDVELRCDPISGHTALYWYRQSLGQGLEFLIYFQGNSAPDKSGLPSDRFSAERTGGSVSTLTIQRTQQEDSAVYLCASSLTNTAGADTQYFGPGTRLTVL.

A few counts support this clone. The V gene is TRBV7-2, the J gene TRBJ1-2; tentative D call: TRBD1 (5 bases). The CDR3 has 13 amino acids. Trimming shortened V by 3 bases and J by 7 bases, and 12 bases separated the two germline ends. From germline, CDR1 is SGHTA and CDR2 FQGNSA. The CDR3: CASSFRALIGYTF. Written as DNA, the CDR3 is TGTGCCAGCAGCTTCAGGGCACTGATTGGCTACACCTTC.

The chain combines TRBV7-6 with TRBJ1-1, with D possibly TRBD1 on 6 matching bases. This CDR3 contains 14 residues. Germline loops: CDR1 SGHVS, CDR2 FNYEAQ. The V end was cut by 4 bases, the J end by 4 bases, with 13 bases between. The CDR3 DNA sequence: TGTGCCAGCAGCTGGGACACGGAAAGCACTGAAGCTTTCTTT. Its protein is CASSWDTESTEAFF.

This clone has a handful of counts. This rearrangement joins TRBV28 to TRBJ1-6; D is ambiguous. With 3 bases removed from V and 10 bases from J, the gap between germline ends came to 13 bases. The CDR3 has 14 residues. Germline V lookup: CDR1 MDHEN, CDR2 SYDVKM. The CDR3: CASSFRQGRSPLHF. CDR3 DNA sequence: TGTGCCAGCAGTTTTCGACAAGGACGATCACCCCTCCACTTT.

The rearrangement links TRBV27 to TRBJ2-5, with 8 bases aligning to TRBD1. CDR1 MNHEY and CDR2 SMNVEV come from the germline V gene (reference sequence). The trim removed 5 bases at V and 3 bases at J, leaving 8 bases unmatched. CDR3 length: 15 amino acids. Here the CDR3 DNA reads TGTGCCAGCAGTGGAACTGGACAGGGCGAAGAGACCCAGTACTTC. Amino acids: CASSGTGQGEETQYF.

In regard to this clone: Other nucleotide sequences in the sample specify the same CDR3. The chain has TRBV30 and TRBJ2-7, with D unresolved. V was pared by 2 bases and J by 1 base, with 3 bases between. The CDR3 is 11 amino acids. Germline V lookup: CDR1 GTSNPN, CDR2 SVGIG (reference sequence). CDR3 in amino acids: CAWSLSYEQYF. Written as DNA, the CDR3 is TGTGCCTGGAGTCTTTCCTACGAGCAGTACTTC. Full variable domain (rest looked up from reference TRBV30 and TRBJ2-7): SQTIHQWPATLVQPVGSPLSLECTVEGTSNPNLYWYRQAAGRGLQLLFYSVGIGQISSEVPQNLSASRPQDRQFILSSKKLLLSDSGFYLCAWSLSYEQYFGPGTRLTVT.

The chain is built from TRBV7-9 and TRBJ1-2; no clear D. The CDR3 has 10 amino acids. Germline V gene lookup returns CDR1 SEHNR and CDR2 FQNEAQ (reference sequence). Trimming left V 2 bases short and J 6 bases short, with 1 base between. The CDR3 region is CASSLNGYTF. As DNA, the CDR3 is TGTGCCAGCAGCTTAAATGGCTACACCTTC.

This clone was counted only a few times. The J gene is TRBJ2-7, the V gene TRBV7-8, with 9 bases identical to TRBD1. V shed 5 bases and J 0 bases; nucleotides not matched to a gene: 5. The CDR3 extends over 15 amino acids. CDR1 is SGHVS, CDR2 FQNEAQ, per germline. Here the CDR3 reads CASSAQGAVSYEQYF. CDR3 DNA: TGTGCCAGCAGCGCACAGGGGGCGGTCTCCTACGAGCAGTACTTC. Full variable domain (rest looked up from reference TRBV7-8 and TRBJ2-7): GAGVSQSPRYKVAKRGQDVALRCDPISGHVSLFWYQQALGQGPEFLTYFQNEAQLDKSGLPSDRFFAERPEGSVSTLKIQRTQQEDSAVYLCASSAQGAVSYEQYFGPGTRLTVT.

This clone was detected only a few times. The CDR3 DNA is TGTGCCAGCAGCCGAAGGACCCCTGGGGCCAACGTCCTGACTTTC. It encodes CASSRRTPGANVLTF. The chain uses TRBV14 and TRBJ2-6; D unresolved. Trimming left V 4 bases short and J 2 bases short, with 9 bases between. CDR1 is SGHDN, CDR2 FVKESK, per germline. CDR3 length: 15 residues.